The clone carrying this TCR beta chain was found a few times. Its antigen is unidentified. TCR beta CDR3 regions were amplified from RNA. First-round RT-PCR with HTBI primers amplified the TCR CDR3 region. Via MiXCR, TCRdb re-called the multiplex PCR reads, giving one row per CDR3 protein. Seen here are around 580,000 distinct CDR3 sequences, about half observed once, and the top ten hold more than 7%. This CDR3 spans 17 amino acids. Looked up from germline, CDR1 is PRHDT and CDR2 is FYEKMQ (reference sequence). The V end lost 5 bases, the J end lost 2 bases, and 18 bases lay between the germline ends. This sample is drawn from a study of T cells in Graves' hyperthyroidism and ophthalmopathy. Study-wide points: A model of 13 V-J features distinguished ophthalmopathy from stable hyperthyroidism.

The rearrangement joins TRBV13 to TRBJ2-2, with D perhaps matching TRBD1 or TRBD2 (5 bases each). Sequencing was carried out using peripheral blood or thyroid tissue (not recorded which). This sequence was found in a woman aged 18-30 years with Graves' hyperthyroidism. CDR3 region: CASSLSGWGTNTGELFF. The DNA of the CDR3 is TGTGCCAGCAGCCTATCCGGGTGGGGGACCAACACCGGGGAGCTGTTTTTT.